The rows below give T cell receptor beta chains drawn from one sample of a study of CD8 T cells in Susac syndrome. Each CDR3 protein is one row after TCRdb ran MiXCR on the immunoSEQ multiplex PCR reads. The table includes about 150,000 distinct CDR3 sequences, around 94% detected once. Sequencing was done on a sample of CD4+ T cells from PBMCs. Receptors were obtained from a human donor in good health. Each CDR3 is given with its conserved first and last residue. D genes are given only for firm matches. Size values are once, few and many counts, or a class for expanded clones, and some rows have none.

j_call clone_size v_call d_call cdr3_aa cdr3_nt
TRBJ2-5 - TRBV3-1 - CASSQGPAGEKTQYF TGTGCCAGCAGCCAAGGACCGGCAGGGGAAAAGACCCAGTACTTC
TRBJ1-5 - TRBV12-3/TRBV12-4 - CASSLAGDSNQPQHF TGTGCCAGCAGTTTAGCAGGAGATAGCAATCAGCCCCAGCATTTT
TRBJ2-2 - TRBV28 - CASSSSTLAGELFF TGTGCCAGCAGTTCATCGACACTAGCCGGGGAGCTGTTTTTT
TRBJ2-1 - TRBV12-3/TRBV12-4 - CASSLRPYNEQFF TGTGCCAGCAGTTTAAGGCCGTACAATGAGCAGTTCTTC
TRBJ2-1 - TRBV11-2 - CASSYRGGVVYNEQFF TGTGCCAGCAGCTATCGAGGCGGGGTGGTCTACAATGAGCAGTTCTTC
TRBJ2-2 - TRBV6-6 - CASSPTSTGELFF TGTGCCAGCAGTCCCACTAGCACCGGGGAGCTGTTTTTT
TRBJ1-1 - TRBV7-9 - CASSFAVNTEAFF TGTGCCAGCAGCTTCGCGGTGAACACTGAAGCTTTCTTT
TRBJ2-2 - TRBV21-1 - CASSKAHRVPTGELFF TGTGCCAGCAGCAAAGCGCACAGGGTTCCCACCGGGGAGCTGTTTTTT
TRBJ2-2 once TRBV24-1 - CATGHMNTGELFF TGTGCCACCGGTCACATGAACACCGGGGAGCTGTTTTTT
TRBJ2-1 - TRBV7-7 - CASRPDRGGYNEQFF TGTGCCAGCAGACCGGACAGAGGGGGGTACAATGAGCAGTTCTTC
TRBJ2-7 - TRBV27 - CASSKRASSYEQYF TGTGCCAGCAGTAAGCGGGCGAGCTCCTACGAGCAGTACTTC
TRBJ2-7 - TRBV7-2 TRBD2 CASSLQASGRYEQYF TGTGCCAGCAGCTTACAGGCTAGCGGGAGATACGAGCAGTACTTC
TRBJ2-7 - TRBV30 - CAWRSVGTSREQYF TGTGCCTGGAGGTCTGTCGGGACAAGTCGAGAGCAGTACTTC
TRBJ2-3 - TRBV27 TRBD2 CASRRLGAGVSDTQYF TGTGCCAGCAGACGTCTCGGAGCGGGAGTTTCAGATACGCAGTATTTT
TRBJ2-3 - TRBV12-3/TRBV12-4 - CASRNYRDVPDTQYF TGTGCCAGCAGAAATTACAGGGATGTACCAGATACGCAGTATTTT
TRBJ2-7 - TRBV15 TRBD1 CATSPRIRTGSYEQYF TGTGCCACCAGCCCCAGGATTAGGACAGGGAGCTACGAGCAGTACTTC
TRBJ2-2 - TRBV5-1 - CASSFSVTGELFF TGCGCCAGCAGTTTTTCAGTCACCGGGGAGCTGTTTTTT
TRBJ2-5 - TRBV5-1 TRBD2 CASSFSGRNQETQYF TGCGCCAGCAGCTTTAGCGGGAGAAACCAAGAGACCCAGTACTTC
TRBJ2-1 - TRBV19 TRBD1 CASSLGQGLLNEQFF TGTGCCAGTAGTCTTGGACAGGGGCTATTGAATGAGCAGTTCTTC
TRBJ2-7 - TRBV20-1 TRBD2 CSTISGRAPDEQYF TGCAGTACCATTAGCGGGAGGGCCCCGGACGAGCAGTACTTC
TRBJ1-1 - TRBV14 - CASSRAGVGEAFF TGTGCCAGCAGCCGAGCAGGGGTAGGTGAAGCTTTCTTT
TRBJ1-1 - TRBV18 - CASSLEIGMNTEAFF TGTGCCAGCTCACTTGAAATCGGCATGAACACTGAAGCTTTCTTT
TRBJ1-2 - TRBV2 - CASTSDSHYGYTF TGTGCCAGCACCTCTGACAGTCACTATGGCTACACCTTC
TRBJ2-1 - TRBV29-1 - CSVVFGTLYNEQFF TGCAGCGTTGTTTTTGGGACACTATACAATGAGCAGTTCTTC
TRBJ2-7 - TRBV5-6 - CASSFRYSSYEQYF TGTGCCAGCAGTTTTCGTTACAGCTCCTACGAGCAGTACTTC
TRBJ1-2 once TRBV28 - CASSSFSRGYGYTF TGTGCCAGCAGTTCGTTCAGCAGGGGCTATGGCTACACCTTC
TRBJ1-2 once TRBV10-2 TRBD1 CASSKTGANYGYTF TGCGCCAGCAGCAAAACAGGGGCCAACTATGGCTACACCTTC
TRBJ2-7 - TRBV15 - CATSRDLSGLLYEQYF TGTGCCACCAGCAGAGATCTTTCCGGGCTGCTCTACGAGCAGTACTTC
TRBJ1-3 - TRBV20-1 - CSARVWDTLNSGNTIYF TGCAGTGCTAGAGTTTGGGACACCCTCAACTCTGGAAACACCATATATTTT
TRBJ1-1 - TRBV11-2 TRBD1 CASSLLLGQGFKTEAFF TGTGCCAGCAGCTTACTTCTGGGACAGGGTTTCAAGACTGAAGCTTTCTTT
TRBJ2-3 - TRBV14 TRBD2 CASSSRMGLAVTDTQYF TGTGCCAGCAGCTCAAGAATGGGGCTAGCGGTGACAGATACGCAGTATTTT
TRBJ2-5 once TRBV10-3 - CAISGVGGQETQYF TGTGCCATCAGTGGGGTTGGGGGGCAAGAGACCCAGTACTTC